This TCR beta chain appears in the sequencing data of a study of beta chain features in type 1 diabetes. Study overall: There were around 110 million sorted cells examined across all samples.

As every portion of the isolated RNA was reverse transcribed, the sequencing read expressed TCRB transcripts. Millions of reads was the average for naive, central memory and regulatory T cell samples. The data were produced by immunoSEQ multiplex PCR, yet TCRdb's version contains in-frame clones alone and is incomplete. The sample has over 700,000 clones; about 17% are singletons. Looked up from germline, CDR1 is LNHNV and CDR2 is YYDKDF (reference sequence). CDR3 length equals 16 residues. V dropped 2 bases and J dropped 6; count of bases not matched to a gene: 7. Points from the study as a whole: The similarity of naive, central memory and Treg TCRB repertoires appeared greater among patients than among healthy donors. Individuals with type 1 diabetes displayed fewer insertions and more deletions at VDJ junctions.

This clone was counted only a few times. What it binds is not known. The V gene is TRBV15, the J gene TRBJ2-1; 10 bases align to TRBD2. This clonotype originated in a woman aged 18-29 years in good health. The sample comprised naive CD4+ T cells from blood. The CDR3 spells CATSRTARTSGNEQFF. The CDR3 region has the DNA TGTGCCACCAGCAGAACTGCCAGGACTAGCGGCAATGAGCAGTTCTTC.